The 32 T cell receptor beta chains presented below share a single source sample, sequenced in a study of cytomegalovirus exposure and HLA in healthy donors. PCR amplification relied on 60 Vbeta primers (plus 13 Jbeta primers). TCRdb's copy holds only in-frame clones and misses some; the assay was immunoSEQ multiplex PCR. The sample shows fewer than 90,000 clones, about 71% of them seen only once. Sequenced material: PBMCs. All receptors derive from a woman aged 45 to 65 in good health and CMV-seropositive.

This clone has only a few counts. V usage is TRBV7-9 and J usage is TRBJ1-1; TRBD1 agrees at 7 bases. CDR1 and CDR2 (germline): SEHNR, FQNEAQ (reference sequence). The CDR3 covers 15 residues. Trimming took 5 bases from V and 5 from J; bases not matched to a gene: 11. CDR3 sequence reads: CASSPGGSPRTEAFF. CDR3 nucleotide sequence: TGTGCCAGCAGCCCAGGGGGTTCCCCAAGGACTGAAGCTTTCTTT. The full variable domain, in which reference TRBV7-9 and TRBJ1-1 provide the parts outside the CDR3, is DTGVSQNPRHKITKRGQNVTFRCDPISEHNRLYWYRQTLGQGPEFLTYFQNEAQLEKSRLLSDRFSAERPKGSFSTLEIQRTEQGDSAMYLCASSPGGSPRTEAFFGQGTRLTVV.

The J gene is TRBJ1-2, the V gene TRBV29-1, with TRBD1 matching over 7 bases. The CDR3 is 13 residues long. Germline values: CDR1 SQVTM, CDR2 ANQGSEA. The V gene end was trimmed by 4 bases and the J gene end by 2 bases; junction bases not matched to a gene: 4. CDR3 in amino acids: CSVAKDRNYGYTF. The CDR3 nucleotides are TGCAGCGTTGCAAAGGACAGGAACTATGGCTACACCTTC.

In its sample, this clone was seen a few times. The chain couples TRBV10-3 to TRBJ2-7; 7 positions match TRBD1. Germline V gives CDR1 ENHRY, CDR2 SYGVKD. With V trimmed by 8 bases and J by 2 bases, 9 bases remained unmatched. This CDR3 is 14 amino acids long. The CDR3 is CAIVDQDRTYEQYF. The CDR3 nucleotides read TGTGCCATCGTCGATCAGGACAGGACCTACGAGCAGTACTTC.

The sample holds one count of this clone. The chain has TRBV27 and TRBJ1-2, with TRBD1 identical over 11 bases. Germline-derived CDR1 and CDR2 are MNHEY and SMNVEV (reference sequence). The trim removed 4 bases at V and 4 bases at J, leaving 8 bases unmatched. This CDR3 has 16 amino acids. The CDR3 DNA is TGTGCCAGCAGTTACGGACAGGGGGCGGGAGGCTATGGCTACACCTTC. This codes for CASSYGQGAGGYGYTF.

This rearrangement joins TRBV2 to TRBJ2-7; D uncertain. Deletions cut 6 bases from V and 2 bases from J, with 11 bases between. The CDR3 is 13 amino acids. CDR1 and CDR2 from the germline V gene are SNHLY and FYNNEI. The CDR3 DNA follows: TGTGCCAGCAGCGTCCAGCGAGCCTACGAGCAGTACTTC. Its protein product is CASSVQRAYEQYF.

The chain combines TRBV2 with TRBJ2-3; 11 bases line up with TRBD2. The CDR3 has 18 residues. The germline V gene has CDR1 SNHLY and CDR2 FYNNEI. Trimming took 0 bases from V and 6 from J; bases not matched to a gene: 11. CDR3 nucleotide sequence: TGTGCCAGCAGTGAAGCGGGTCTGTTAGCGGGAGGGCCGGATACGCAGTATTTT. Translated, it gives CASSEAGLLAGGPDTQYF. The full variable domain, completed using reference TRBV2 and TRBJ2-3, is EPEVTQTPSHQVTQMGQEVILRCVPISNHLYFYWYRQILGQKVEFLVSFYNNEISEKSEIFDDQFSVERPDGSNFTLKIRSTKLEDSAMYFCASSEAGLLAGGPDTQYFGPGTRLTVL.

In nucleotides, the CDR3 is TGTGCCAGTAGTATCAATGGGGCCAACGTCCTGACTTTC. Translation: CASSINGANVLTF. The chain couples TRBV19 to TRBJ2-6; D uncertain. From germline, CDR1 is LNHDA and CDR2 SQIVND (reference sequence). The CDR3 covers 13 residues. Trimming cost V 3 bases and J 3 bases, with 3 bases left between them.

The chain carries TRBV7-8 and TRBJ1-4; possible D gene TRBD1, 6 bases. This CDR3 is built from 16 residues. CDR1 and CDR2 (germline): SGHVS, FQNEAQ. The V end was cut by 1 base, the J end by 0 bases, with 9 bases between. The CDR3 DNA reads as TGTGCCAGCAGCTTAGACAGGGTACCAACTAATGAAAAACTGTTTTTT. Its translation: CASSLDRVPTNEKLFF.

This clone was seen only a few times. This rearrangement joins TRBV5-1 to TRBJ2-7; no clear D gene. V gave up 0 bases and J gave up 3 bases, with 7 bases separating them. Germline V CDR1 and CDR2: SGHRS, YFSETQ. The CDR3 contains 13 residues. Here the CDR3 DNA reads TGCGCCAGCAGCTTGGTCTCAGACTACGAGCAGTACTTC. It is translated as CASSLVSDYEQYF.

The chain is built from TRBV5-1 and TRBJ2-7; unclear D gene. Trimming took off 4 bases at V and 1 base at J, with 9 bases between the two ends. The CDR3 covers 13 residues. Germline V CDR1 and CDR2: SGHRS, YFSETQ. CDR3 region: CASSEPGSYEQYF. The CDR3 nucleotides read TGCGCCAGCAGCGAGCCCGGTTCCTACGAGCAGTACTTC.

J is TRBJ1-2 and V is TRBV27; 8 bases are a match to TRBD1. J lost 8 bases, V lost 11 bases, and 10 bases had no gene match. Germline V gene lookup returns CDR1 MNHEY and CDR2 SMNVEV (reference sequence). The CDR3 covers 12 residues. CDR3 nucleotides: TGTGCCGGGCCCAGGGGGCGAGGCGGCTACACCTTC. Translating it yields CAGPRGRGGYTF.

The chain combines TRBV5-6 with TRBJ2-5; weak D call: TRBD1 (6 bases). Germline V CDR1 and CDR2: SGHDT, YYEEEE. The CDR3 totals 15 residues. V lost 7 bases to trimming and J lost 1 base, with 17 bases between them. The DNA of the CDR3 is TGTGCCAGCGCAATGGGGTCAGGGGTCCAAGAGACCCAGTACTTC. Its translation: CASAMGSGVQETQYF.

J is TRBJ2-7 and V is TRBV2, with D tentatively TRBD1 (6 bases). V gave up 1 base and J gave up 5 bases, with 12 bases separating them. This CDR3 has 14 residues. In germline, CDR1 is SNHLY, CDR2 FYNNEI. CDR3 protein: CASSEEARGHEQYF. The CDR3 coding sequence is TGTGCCAGCAGTGAAGAGGCCAGGGGCCACGAGCAGTACTTC. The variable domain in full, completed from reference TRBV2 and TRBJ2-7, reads EPEVTQTPSHQVTQMGQEVILRCVPISNHLYFYWYRQILGQKVEFLVSFYNNEISEKSEIFDDQFSVERPDGSNFTLKIRSTKLEDSAMYFCASSEEARGHEQYFGPGTRLTVT.

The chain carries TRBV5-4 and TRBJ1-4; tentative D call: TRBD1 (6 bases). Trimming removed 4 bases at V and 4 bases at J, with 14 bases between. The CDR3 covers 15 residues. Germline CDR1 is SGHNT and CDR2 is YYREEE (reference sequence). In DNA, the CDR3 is TGTGCCAGCAGCCGGAAGGACAGCCATAATGAAAAACTGTTTTTT. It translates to CASSRKDSHNEKLFF.

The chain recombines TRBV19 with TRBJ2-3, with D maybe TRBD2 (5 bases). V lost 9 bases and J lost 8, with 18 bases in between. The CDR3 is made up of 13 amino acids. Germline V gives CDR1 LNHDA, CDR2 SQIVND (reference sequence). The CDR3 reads CASRDHSIGTQYF. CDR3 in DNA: TGTGCCAGCCGGGATCATTCCATTGGTACGCAGTATTTT.

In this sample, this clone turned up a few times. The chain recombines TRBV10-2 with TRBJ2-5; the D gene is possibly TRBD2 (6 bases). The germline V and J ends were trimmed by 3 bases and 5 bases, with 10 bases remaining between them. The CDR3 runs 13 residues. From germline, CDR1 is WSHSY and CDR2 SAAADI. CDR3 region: CASSERREETQYF. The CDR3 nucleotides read TGCGCCAGCAGTGAAAGGAGGGAGGAGACCCAGTACTTC.

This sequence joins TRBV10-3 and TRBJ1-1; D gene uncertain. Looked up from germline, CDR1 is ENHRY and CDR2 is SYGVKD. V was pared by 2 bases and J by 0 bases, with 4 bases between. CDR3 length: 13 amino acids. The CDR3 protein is CAISEDMNTEAFF. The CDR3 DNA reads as TGTGCCATCAGTGAGGACATGAACACTGAAGCTTTCTTT.

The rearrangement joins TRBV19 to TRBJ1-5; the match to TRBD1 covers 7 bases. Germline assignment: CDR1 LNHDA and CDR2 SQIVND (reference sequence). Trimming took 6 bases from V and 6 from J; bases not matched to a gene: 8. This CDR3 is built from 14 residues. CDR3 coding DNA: TGTGCCAGTAGCCCGACAGGGCAAAGTCAGCCCCAGCATTTT. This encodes CASSPTGQSQPQHF.

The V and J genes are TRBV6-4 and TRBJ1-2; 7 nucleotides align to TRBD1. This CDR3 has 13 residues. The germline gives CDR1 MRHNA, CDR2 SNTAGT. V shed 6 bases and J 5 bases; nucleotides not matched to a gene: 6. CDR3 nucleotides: TGTGCCAGCAGAGAGGGGACAGCTTATGGCTACACCTTC. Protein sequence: CASREGTAYGYTF.

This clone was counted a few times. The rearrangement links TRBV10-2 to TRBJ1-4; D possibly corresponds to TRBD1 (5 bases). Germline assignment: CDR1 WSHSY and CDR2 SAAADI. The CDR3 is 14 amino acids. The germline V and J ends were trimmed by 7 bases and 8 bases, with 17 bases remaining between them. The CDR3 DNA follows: TGCGCCAGCACCAAGAACGGGGGACTAGAAAAACTGTTTTTT. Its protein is CASTKNGGLEKLFF.

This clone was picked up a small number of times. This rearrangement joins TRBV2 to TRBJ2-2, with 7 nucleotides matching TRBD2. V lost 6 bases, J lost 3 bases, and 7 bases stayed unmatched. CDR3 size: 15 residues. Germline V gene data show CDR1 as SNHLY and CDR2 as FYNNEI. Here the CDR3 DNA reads TGTGCCAGCAGGGGGAGGGACGCCGACACCGGGGAGCTGTTTTTT. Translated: CASRGRDADTGELFF.

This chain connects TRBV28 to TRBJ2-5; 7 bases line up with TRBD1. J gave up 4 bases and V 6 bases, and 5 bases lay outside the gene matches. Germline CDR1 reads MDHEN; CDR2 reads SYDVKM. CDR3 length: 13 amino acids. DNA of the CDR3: TGTGCCAGCAGAGTACAGGGGAGAGAGACCCAGTACTTC. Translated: CASRVQGRETQYF.

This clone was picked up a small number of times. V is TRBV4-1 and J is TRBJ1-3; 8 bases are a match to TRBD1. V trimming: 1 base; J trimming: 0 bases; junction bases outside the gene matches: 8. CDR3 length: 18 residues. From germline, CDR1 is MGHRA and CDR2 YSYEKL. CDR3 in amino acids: CASSQGPPGGFSGNTIYF. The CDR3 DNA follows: TGCGCCAGCAGCCAAGGGCCGCCAGGGGGCTTCTCTGGAAACACCATATATTTT.

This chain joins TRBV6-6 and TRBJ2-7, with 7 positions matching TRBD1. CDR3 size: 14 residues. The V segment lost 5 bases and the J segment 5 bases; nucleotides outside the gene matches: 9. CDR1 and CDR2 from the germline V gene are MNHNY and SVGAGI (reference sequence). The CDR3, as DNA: TGTGCCAGCAGTCGGGACAGTAGTCGTCACGAGCAGTACTTC. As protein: CASSRDSSRHEQYF.

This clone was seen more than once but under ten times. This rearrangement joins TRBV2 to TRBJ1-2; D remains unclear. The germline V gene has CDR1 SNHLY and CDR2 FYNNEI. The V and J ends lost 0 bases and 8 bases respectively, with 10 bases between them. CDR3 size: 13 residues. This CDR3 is CASSEALPGGYTF. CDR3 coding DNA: TGTGCCAGCAGTGAAGCGCTTCCAGGAGGCTACACCTTC.

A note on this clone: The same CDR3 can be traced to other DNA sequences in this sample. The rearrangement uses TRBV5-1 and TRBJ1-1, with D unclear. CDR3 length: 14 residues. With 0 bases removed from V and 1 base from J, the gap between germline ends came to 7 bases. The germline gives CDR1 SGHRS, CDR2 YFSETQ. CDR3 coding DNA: TGCGCCAGCAGCTTGGCCCCTCCGAACACTGAAGCTTTCTTT. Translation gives CASSLAPPNTEAFF.

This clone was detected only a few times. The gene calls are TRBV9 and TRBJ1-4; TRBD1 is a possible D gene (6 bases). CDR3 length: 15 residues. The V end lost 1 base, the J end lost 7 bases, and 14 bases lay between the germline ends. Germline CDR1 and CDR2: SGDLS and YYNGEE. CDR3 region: CASSVLGGRGEKLFF. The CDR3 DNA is TGTGCCAGCAGCGTATTGGGGGGGCGTGGTGAAAAACTGTTTTTT.

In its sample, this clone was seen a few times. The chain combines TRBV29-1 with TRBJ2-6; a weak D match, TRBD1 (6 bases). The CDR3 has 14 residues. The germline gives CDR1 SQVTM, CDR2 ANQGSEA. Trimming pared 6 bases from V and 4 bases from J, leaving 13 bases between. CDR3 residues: CSVGTGNGANVLTF. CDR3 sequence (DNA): TGCAGCGTCGGAACAGGGAACGGGGCCAACGTCCTGACTTTC.

The CDR3, as DNA: TGCGCCAGCAGCTCCCAACAGGGGCTTAATGAAAAACTGTTTTTT. Translation gives CASSSQQGLNEKLFF. The V gene is TRBV4-1, the J gene TRBJ1-4; TRBD1 agrees at 7 bases. This CDR3 is built from 15 residues. The V gene's germline CDR1 is MGHRA and CDR2 YSYEKL. V trimming: 5 bases; J trimming: 4 bases; junction bases outside the gene matches: 7.

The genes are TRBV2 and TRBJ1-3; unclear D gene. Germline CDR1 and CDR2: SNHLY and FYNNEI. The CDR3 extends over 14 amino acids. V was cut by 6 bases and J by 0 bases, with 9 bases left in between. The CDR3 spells CASSDTSSGNTIYF. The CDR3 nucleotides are TGTGCCAGCAGCGACACGAGCTCTGGAAACACCATATATTTT.

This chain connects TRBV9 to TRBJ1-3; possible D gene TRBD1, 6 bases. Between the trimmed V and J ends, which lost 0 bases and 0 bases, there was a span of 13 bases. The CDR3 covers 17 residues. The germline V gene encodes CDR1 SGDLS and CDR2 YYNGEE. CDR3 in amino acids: CASSVATGGSSGNTIYF. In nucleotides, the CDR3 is TGTGCCAGCAGCGTAGCTACGGGGGGCAGCTCTGGAAACACCATATATTTT.

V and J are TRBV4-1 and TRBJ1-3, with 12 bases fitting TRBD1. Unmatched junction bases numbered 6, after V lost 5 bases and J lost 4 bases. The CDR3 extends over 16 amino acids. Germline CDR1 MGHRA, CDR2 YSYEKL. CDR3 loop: CASSDPGQGAGNTIYF. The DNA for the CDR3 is TGCGCCAGCAGCGATCCGGGACAGGGGGCCGGAAACACCATATATTTT.